A few counts support the clone carrying this TCR beta chain. The antigen remains unidentified. From the 5' RACE reads, TCRdb called clonotypes with MiXCR, one entry per CDR3 protein. The sample has 180,000 or so distinct CDR3 sequences, 11% seen once. Germline CDR1 and CDR2: SGHTA and FQGNSA. This CDR3 is built from 14 residues. V gave up 5 bases and J gave up 4 bases; unmatched junction bases: 7. This entry is derived from a study of T-cell memory formation after mild COVID-19. Overall study findings and caveats: Clones shrinking from day 15 to 85 showed even CD4/CD8 mixes; later expanders tilted CD4+. Most CD4+ clones that shrank were in CM and EM, while CD8+ ones turned up in EMRA. The authors did not confirm SARS-CoV-2 specificity of second-wave clones peaking day 37.

This TCR came from a man between 18 and 29 years old who had mild COVID-19 (a few samples of this study predate the infection). Cell type and time point are not known. The V gene is TRBV7-2, the J gene TRBJ1-2, with 7 bases identical to TRBD1. The sequenced material came from PBMCs or a T cell subset sorted from them (not recorded which). The CDR3 protein is CASSEGGSSYGYTF. The CDR3 DNA sequence: TGTGCCAGCAGCGAAGGGGGCTCCTCCTATGGCTACACCTTC.